This T cell receptor (beta chain) comes out of a study of T cell clonality in common variable immunodeficiency. This CDR3 has 15 amino acids. V was cut by 5 bases and J by 3 bases, with 16 bases left in between. Germline loops: CDR1 SGHVS, CDR2 FQNEAQ. Method: immunoSEQ multiplex PCR; TCRdb's copy keeps in-frame clones and lacks some. The sample offers around 50,000 clones and no singletons, the top ten holding about 1.7%. In its sample, this clone was seen a few times. Read data end 3 residues before the CDR3 end; the end is taken from the germline J gene. The sequencing input was peripheral blood mononuclear cells. This chain joins TRBV7-8 and TRBJ1-1, with TRBD1 as a possible D gene (6 bases). This receptor was obtained from a person between 18 and 75 years old in good health. The sequenced part of the CDR3 DNA is TGTGCCAGCAGCCCAGGGGTTGGGACGTACACTGAA. Amino acid sequence: CASSPGVGTYTE. The whole CDR3 sequence reads CASSPGVGTYTEAFF.